This TCR beta chain was sequenced in a study of shared clonotypes between healthy human individuals (dated by TCRdb to the early 2020s). About the study as a whole: The cohort comprised a couple of women and a few men aged 18 to 49 years. Each donor's leukapheresis produced roughly between roughly 0.94 and 9.5 billion PBMCs. To estimate repertoire size and how much clonotype sharing occurs between individuals, the study deeply sequenced the blood TCR repertoires of about 5 healthy adults. Libraries were prepared and TCR repertoires were sequenced by different laboratories using diverse techniques, in order to increase sequencing depth and limit assay-specific biases.

TCR CDR3 regions were amplified from genomic DNA by multiplex PCR using the deep immunoSEQ assay. Extracted genomic DNA from each cell subset was spread evenly across all wells of several immunoSEQ 96-well plates, with each plate serving as a replicate. For unsorted PBMC, roughly 0.3 ug of genomic DNA, equivalent to about 30,000 T cell genomes, went into each replicate PCR. Ten immunoSEQ deep assay plates were used to sequence unsorted PBMC genomic DNA. Purified libraries were quantified with a Qubit 3.0 fluorometer, sized on a Bioanalyzer 2100, and re-quantified with the KAPA Library Quantification kit. Every immunoSEQ 96-well plate was sequenced on a dedicated single-read 150-cycle Illumina NextSeq 550 flow cell. In the authors' own workflow: The immunoSEQ output contained only junctional sequences without quality scores, so filtering could not match that applied to full-length reads. To assign V/J genes and CDR3, sequences were annotated using PyIR, a Python wrapper for IgBLAST v1.9, with IMGT germline references. Reads were removed for weak V/J assignments (E-value above 1e-6), missing CDR3, stop codons, out-of-frame junctions, or ambiguous translated residues. V3J clonotypes were defined as sequences sharing the same inferred V gene, J gene, and CDR3 amino acid sequence. The percentage overlap between two repertoires was calculated by dividing the number of shared unique clonotypes by the size of the smaller repertoire. RTK rarefaction, the Chao1 estimator, and Recon v2.1 estimates of unobserved clonotypes were used to assess repertoire richness. What TCRdb holds here is the immuneACCESS table cut down to in-frame rearrangements. Part of the clones is not present; checked against another copy, under half of the missing clones reflect an unresolved V gene, and the others are unexplained. V, J and clone size reflect that table, while D and trimming were determined from the DNA. The sample contains fewer than 500,000 clones, over 60% of them found a single time. 9.5% to 15% of the sample goes to the ten largest clones.

The donors were healthy, HIV-negative adults who had no recently reported acute infections or vaccinations. Every donor was a Caucasian adult residing in Nashville, Tennessee, USA. For unsorted samples, some 90 million PBMCs were counted, and genomic DNA was extracted using the QIAamp DNA Blood Mini kit. Blood was obtained by leukapheresis, after which PBMCs were separated by Ficoll-Histopaque density gradient centrifugation and cryopreserved in liquid nitrogen vapor phase. This clone was observed once. Its antigen is still unknown. No base-level quality is on record; no much larger clone is a single base apart. The CDR3 spans 19 residues, from the cysteine through the phenylalanine. Just the 57-base CDR3 DNA is kept, in frame starting at base 1. Overall study results and their limits: Only blood was sampled, and tissue TCR repertoires likely differ from those in blood. Because the study included a small number of donors, the genetic and exposure-history diversity represented was limited. Pairwise subsampling led to the expectation that sequencing depth would affect the degree of clonotype sharing among donors.

The chain employs TRBV21-1 and TRBJ1-1; the DNA was not compared with TRBD1, the D call given in the table. TRBV21-1 is listed as a pseudogene. This TCR came from a woman aged 40 to 50 in good health. Some clones in this sample may be carry-over from other donors' samples. Sample: PBMCs. The nucleotide sequence is TGTGCCAGCAGCAAAACCTTAGACCCCGGGACAGGGTTTTGCGCTGAAGCTTTCTTT. This yields the protein CASSKTLDPGTGFCAEAFF.